These 11 T cell receptor beta chains were sequenced from one sample in a study of blood T cells in healthy people across ages. A second PCR, run for roughly 7 to 12 cycles, used a sample-barcoded 5' primer plus a J-beta primer mix. TCRdb re-called the 5' RACE reads through MiXCR, storing one row per CDR3 protein. The sample yields some 1.1 million distinct CDR3 sequences, 35% to 45% seen once. The sample taken for sequencing was blood. The receptors were sampled from a man between 18 and 35 years old in good health.

The chain combines TRBV24-1 with TRBJ2-7, with TRBD1 identical over 12 bases. Germline values: CDR1 KGHDR, CDR2 SFDVKD. The CDR3 totals 13 residues. V dropped 10 bases and J dropped 4; count of bases not matched to a gene: 4. CDR3: CATGQGAQYEQYF. The CDR3 region has the DNA TGTGCCACGGGACAGGGGGCCCAATACGAGCAGTACTTC.

At least ten counts were recorded for this clonotype. This sequence joins TRBV5-1 and TRBJ2-3; 9 bases fit TRBD2. The CDR3 consists of 16 residues. The V segment lost 0 bases and the J segment 2 bases; nucleotides outside the gene matches: 4. Germline V gene sequence: CDR1 SGHRS, CDR2 YFSETQ. The DNA of the CDR3 is TGCGCCAGCAGCTTGGAAATAGCGGGGGCCACAGATACGCAGTATTTT. This codes for CASSLEIAGATDTQYF. Based on the CDR3 plus reference TRBV5-1 and TRBJ2-3, the full variable domain is KAGVTQTPRYLIKTRGQQVTLSCSPISGHRSVSWYQQTPGQGLQFLFEYFSETQRNKGNFPGRFSGRQFSNSRSEMNVSTLELGDSALYLCASSLEIAGATDTQYFGPGTRLTVL.

The chain uses TRBV20-1 and TRBJ2-1, with 11 nucleotides matching TRBD2. The J segment lost 5 bases and the V segment lost 5 bases, leaving 14 bases of the junction unmatched. CDR3 size: 17 residues. In germline, CDR1 is DFQATT, CDR2 SNEGSKA (reference sequence). In DNA form, the CDR3 reads TGCAGTGCTCCCTTGACTAGCGGGGAAAAGCCACACAATGAGCAGTTCTTC. Translating it yields CSAPLTSGEKPHNEQFF.

The chain recombines TRBV18 with TRBJ1-1; perhaps TRBD1 as D (5 bases). Looked up from germline, CDR1 is KGHSH and CDR2 is LQKENI. This CDR3 is built from 16 residues. Deletions cut 2 bases from V and 0 bases from J, with 13 bases between. CDR3 residues: CASSPTVGTVNTEAFF. Here the CDR3 DNA reads TGTGCCAGCTCACCAACCGTGGGGACGGTGAACACTGAAGCTTTCTTT. Combining the CDR3 with reference TRBV18 and TRBJ1-1 gives the whole variable domain NAGVMQNPRHLVRRRGQEARLRCSPMKGHSHVYWYRQLPEEGLKFMVYLQKENIIDESGMPKERFSAEFPKEGPSILRIQQVVRGDSAAYFCASSPTVGTVNTEAFFGQGTRLTVV.

The CDR3: CASPTGQGTSEAFF. The CDR3 DNA follows: TGTGCCAGCCCGACAGGACAGGGGACCTCTGAAGCTTTCTTT. The V gene is TRBV2, the J gene TRBJ1-1; 9 bases match TRBD1. Germline V gene sequence: CDR1 SNHLY, CDR2 FYNNEI. J was trimmed by 6 bases and V by 8 bases; bases with no gene match: 10. The CDR3 consists of 14 residues.

This clonotype was detected only a few times. The CDR3 reads CASSSGSGVSEAFF. CDR3 DNA sequence: TGTGCCAGCAGTTCAGGGTCTGGAGTAAGTGAAGCTTTCTTT. The rearrangement joins TRBV12-3 or TRBV12-4 to TRBJ1-1; the D gene is possibly TRBD1 (5 bases). This CDR3 has 14 amino acids. Trimming stripped 4 bases from V and 7 bases from J, with 16 bases between.

J is TRBJ1-6 and V is TRBV7-2; D gene ambiguous. Trimming pared 1 base from V and 0 bases from J, leaving 7 bases between. This CDR3 comprises 16 residues. Per germline, CDR1 SGHTA and CDR2 FQGNSA. The CDR3 DNA is TGTGCCAGCAGCTTAGGGGCGAGCTCCTATAATTCACCCCTCCACTTT. It translates to CASSLGASSYNSPLHF.

The chain uses TRBV20-1 and TRBJ2-1, with D hard to call. Germline V lookup: CDR1 DFQATT, CDR2 SNEGSKA (reference sequence). This CDR3 has 13 amino acids. Trimming removed 6 bases at V and 8 bases at J, with 17 bases between. CDR3 DNA sequence: TGCAGTGCCGAGAGTTCGGTCGGCGATGAGCAGTTCTTC. Protein: CSAESSVGDEQFF.

Comment on this clonotype: At one of its ends the junction is not consistent with the germline gene, which may arise from a read error. The rearrangement uses TRBV7-8 and TRBJ2-3; 7 bases map to TRBD1. CDR3 size: 15 residues. Per germline, CDR1 SGHVS and CDR2 FQNEAQ. CDR3 nucleotides: TGTGCCAACAGCTCCCGGGGACAGTTCACAGATACGCAGTATTTT. It encodes CANSSRGQFTDTQYF.

The table lists this clonotype with a few counts. This chain connects TRBV7-9 to TRBJ2-6; no clear D gene. The V end was cut by 1 base, the J end by 13 bases, with 14 bases between. Germline assignment: CDR1 SEHNR and CDR2 FQNEAQ (reference sequence). The CDR3 loop spans 14 amino acids. In DNA, the CDR3 is TGTGCCAGCAGCTTAGATTGGCCCCCTGTAGTCCTGACTTTC. This translates into CASSLDWPPVVLTF.

V is TRBV15 and J is TRBJ1-1; no reliable D call. CDR1 is LNHNV, CDR2 YYDKDF, per germline (reference sequence). V gave up 4 bases and J gave up 4 bases, with 7 bases separating them. The CDR3 totals 12 residues. The CDR3 is CATSIMGTEAFF. CDR3 coding DNA: TGTGCCACCAGCATAATGGGCACTGAAGCTTTCTTT.